These T cell receptor beta chains were read from a single sample in a study of PD-1 blockade in classical Hodgkin lymphoma. Sequencing used immunoSEQ multiplex PCR; TCRdb keeps in-frame clones, though not all of them. The sample lists 20,000 to 25,000 clones, 72% seen once, with around 1.2% in the top ten. The sequencing used CD4+ T cells from blood, collected before the fourth cycle of nivolumab. These receptors all stem from a human donor with classical Hodgkin lymphoma. Both conserved end residues are part of each CDR3. The order of the fields is V gene, clone size, D gene, J gene, CDR3 protein, CDR3 DNA. The D gene is left open where the match is weak. Clone size is not always given. Where it is, it says once, few, many or a class for expanded clones.

>TRBV7-2|-|-|TRBJ1-2
CASSLAAGADGYTF
TGTGCCAGCAGCTTAGCAGCAGGGGCGGACGGCTACACCTTC
>TRBV27|few|TRBD1|TRBJ1-2
CASSSRQGIYGYTF
TGTGCCAGCAGTTCCAGACAGGGAATTTATGGCTACACCTTC
>TRBV2|few|-|TRBJ1-5
CASSDEELPNQPQHF
TGTGCCAGCAGTGACGAGGAGCTCCCGAATCAGCCCCAGCATTTT
>TRBV7-2|-|TRBD1|TRBJ1-1
CASSSYGTGGANTEAFF
TGTGCCAGCAGCTCCTACGGGACAGGGGGCGCAAACACTGAAGCTTTCTTT
>TRBV2|-|TRBD1|TRBJ1-2
CASSEAGTGRVRDGYTF
TGTGCCAGCAGTGAAGCTGGGACAGGAAGGGTTAGAGATGGCTACACCTTC
>TRBV10-3|few|-|TRBJ2-5
CAIRNGPRDPQETQYF
TGTGCCATCAGGAACGGGCCCAGAGACCCACAAGAGACCCAGTACTTC
>TRBV20-1|-|-|TRBJ2-5
CSARLTQYF
TGCAGTGCTCGACTGACCCAGTACTTC
>TRBV5-4|once|-|TRBJ1-1
CASSLDRNTEAFF
TGTGCCAGCAGCCTTGACAGGAACACTGAAGCTTTCTTT
>TRBV6-5|-|-|TRBJ2-2
CASTSPGQTGELFF
TGTGCCAGCACCTCCCCAGGGCAAACCGGGGAGCTGTTTTTT
>TRBV19|-|TRBD1|TRBJ2-1
CASSRQGDSYNEQFF
TGTGCCAGTAGCAGACAGGGGGACTCCTACAATGAGCAGTTCTTC
>TRBV28|-|-|TRBJ1-4
CASRFGGLGLNEKLFF
TGTGCCAGCAGATTCGGGGGGCTAGGTCTTAATGAAAAACTGTTTTTT
>TRBV28|-|-|TRBJ2-5
CASSLVQSETQYF
TGTGCCAGCAGTTTGGTCCAGTCAGAGACCCAGTACTTC
>TRBV4-2|-|TRBD1|TRBJ1-3
CASSQGTGGSGNTIYF
TGTGCCAGCAGCCAGGGGACAGGGGGCTCTGGAAACACCATATATTTT
>TRBV7-8|-|-|TRBJ1-6
CASSPNGISSYNSPLHF
TGTGCCAGCAGCCCCAATGGGATTAGCTCCTATAATTCACCCCTCCACTTT
>TRBV5-5|-|-|TRBJ2-2
CASSLRGYTGELFF
TGTGCCAGCAGCTTGAGGGGATACACCGGGGAGCTGTTTTTT
>TRBV30|few|-|TRBJ1-4
CAWGAHREKLFF
TGTGCCTGGGGGGCTCACCGGGAAAAACTGTTTTTT
>TRBV6-5|-|-|TRBJ2-7
CASSYTASSYEQYF
TGTGCCAGCAGTTACACAGCTAGCTCCTACGAGCAGTACTTC
>TRBV6-5|-|-|TRBJ2-3
CASKKTDTQYF
TGTGCCAGCAAGAAGACAGATACGCAGTATTTT
>TRBV6-1|-|TRBD1|TRBJ2-1
CASSSTGNNEQFF
TGTGCCAGCAGCTCGACAGGGAACAATGAGCAGTTCTTC
>TRBV2|once|-|TRBJ1-1
CASKIGNTEAFF
TGTGCCAGCAAGATCGGGAACACTGAAGCTTTCTTT
>TRBV13|few|TRBD2|TRBJ2-3
CASTDSGGGTDTQYF
TGTGCCAGCACCGATTCCGGCGGGGGAACAGATACGCAGTATTTT
>TRBV28|-|-|TRBJ2-7
CASSSSSAQSSYEQYF
TGTGCCAGCAGTTCCTCTAGCGCACAGAGCTCCTACGAGCAGTACTTC
>TRBV28|-|-|TRBJ1-2
CASETAYGYTF
TGTGCCAGCGAGACAGCCTATGGCTACACCTTC
>TRBV27|-|-|TRBJ1-4
CASSFINEKLFF
TGTGCCAGCAGTTTTATTAATGAAAAACTGTTTTTT
>TRBV5-6|-|TRBD1|TRBJ1-1
CASRRGGSPMNTEAFF
TGTGCCAGCAGACGAGGGGGCAGCCCCATGAACACTGAAGCTTTCTTT
>TRBV5-4|-|TRBD1|TRBJ1-4
CASSSTTGAMNEKLFF
TGTGCCAGCAGCTCGACTACAGGGGCGATGAATGAAAAACTGTTTTTT
>TRBV15|-|-|TRBJ1-1
CATSRDQAGGARGEAFF
TGTGCCACCAGCAGAGACCAAGCGGGGGGCGCGAGAGGTGAAGCTTTCTTT
>TRBV28|-|-|TRBJ2-7
CASSKSGTGGEQYF
TGTGCCAGCAGCAAATCCGGGACCGGAGGCGAGCAGTACTTC
>TRBV4-1|few|TRBD2|TRBJ2-3
CASSHRLAGDTDTQYF
TGCGCCAGCAGCCACCGACTAGCGGGGGATACAGATACGCAGTATTTT
>TRBV7-2|-|TRBD1|TRBJ2-3
CASRGQGAKDTQYF
TGTGCCAGCAGGGGACAGGGGGCAAAAGATACGCAGTATTTT
>TRBV19|-|-|TRBJ1-1
CASSIRVGPRRTEAFF
TGTGCCAGTAGTATACGAGTGGGGCCCAGAAGGACTGAAGCTTTCTTT
>TRBV6-1|-|TRBD1|TRBJ1-1
CASRLIRGRGTEAFF
TGTGCCAGCAGACTTATCAGGGGGCGGGGAACTGAAGCTTTCTTT
>TRBV27|-|TRBD1|TRBJ1-2
CASSFLSVGQTYGYTF
TGTGCCAGCAGTTTTCTGTCAGTGGGACAGACCTATGGCTACACCTTC
>TRBV5-1|few|-|TRBJ2-7
CASSLERYEQYF
TGCGCCAGCAGCTTGGAGCGATACGAGCAGTACTTC
>TRBV7-2|few|-|TRBJ1-3
CASSMTAAGNTIYF
TGTGCCAGCAGCATGACAGCCGCTGGAAACACCATATATTTT
>TRBV4-1|once|-|TRBJ1-5
CASSQTEYSNQPQHF
TGCGCCAGCAGCCAGACAGAATATAGCAATCAGCCCCAGCATTTT
>TRBV19|few|-|TRBJ2-7
CASSYFDQQYF
TGTGCCAGTAGTTACTTCGACCAGCAGTACTTC
>TRBV6-1|-|TRBD2|TRBJ2-4
CASSEWDLGGVKNIQYF
TGTGCCAGCAGTGAATGGGACCTGGGAGGGGTCAAAAACATTCAGTACTTC
>TRBV15|-|-|TRBJ2-1
CATSRGQPSYNEQFF
TGTGCCACCAGCAGAGGACAGCCCTCCTACAATGAGCAGTTCTTC
>TRBV7-9|few|-|TRBJ1-6
CASSLTSDSPLHF
TGTGCCAGCAGCTTGACATCGGATTCACCCCTCCACTTT
>TRBV2|-|-|TRBJ1-4
CASSEIVGDEKLFF
TGTGCCAGCAGTGAAATAGTAGGAGACGAAAAACTGTTTTTT
>TRBV29-1|few|-|TRBJ1-5
CSVEDSEGQPQHF
TGCAGCGTAGAGGACAGCGAGGGGCAGCCCCAGCATTTT
>TRBV5-4|-|-|TRBJ1-6
CASSLDAGSVSPLHF
TGTGCCAGCAGCTTGGATGCGGGATCGGTTTCACCCCTCCACTTT
>TRBV19|-|TRBD1|TRBJ1-2
CASSGTGGDGYTF
TGTGCCAGTAGCGGGACAGGGGGCGATGGCTACACCTTC
>TRBV10-3|-|-|TRBJ1-2
CAISKNSGYSGYTF
TGTGCCATCAGTAAAAACTCCGGGTACAGTGGCTACACCTTC